This entry lists 26 T cell receptor beta chains sequenced from one sample in a study of cytomegalovirus exposure and HLA in healthy donors. The primer mix had 60 Vbeta and 13 Jbeta primers. Some clones are missing from TCRdb's copy, which holds only in-frame ones; the method was immunoSEQ multiplex PCR. Counted here are about 270,000 clones, about 66% occurring once; the ten biggest clones make up 2% to 2.5%. The specimen sequenced was PBMCs. The receptor source for this set is a female donor in good health and CMV-seronegative.

The J gene is TRBJ2-1, the V gene TRBV6-4, with D possibly being TRBD2 (7 bases). The length of the CDR3 is 15 residues. V lost 7 bases, J lost 7 bases, and 20 bases lay in between. Germline V gives CDR1 MRHNA, CDR2 SNTAGT. In nucleotides, the CDR3 is TGTGCCAGCACCGCTGAGGGGGGGGCCATGAATGAGCAGTTCTTC. As protein: CASTAEGGAMNEQFF.

This clone was observed a single time. This sequence joins TRBV5-6 and TRBJ2-5; 11 nucleotides match TRBD1. The DNA end lines up better with TRBJ2-7; the J call may be wrong. CDR1 and CDR2 (germline): SGHDT, YYEEEE. This CDR3 contains 15 residues. The DNA of the CDR3 is TGTGCCAGCAGCTTGGAGGGACAGGGGGTCTACGAGCAGTACTTC. It codes for CASSLEGQGVYEQYF.

This clone was observed a handful of times. The rearrangement uses TRBV2 and TRBJ1-1; a possible D gene is TRBD1 (5 bases). V was trimmed by 8 bases and J by 2 bases, leaving 21 bases between them. This CDR3 region has 16 residues. Germline CDR1 SNHLY, CDR2 FYNNEI. The CDR3 is CASRGAPGGVNTEAFF. In nucleotides, the CDR3 is TGTGCCAGCCGCGGAGCTCCGGGGGGGGTCAACACTGAAGCTTTCTTT.

This rearrangement joins TRBV11-2 to TRBJ2-3; TRBD2 agrees at 8 bases. The CDR3 is 15 amino acids. Germline CDR1 is SGHAT and CDR2 is FQNNGV. The trim removed 5 bases at V and 3 bases at J, leaving 7 bases unmatched. For the CDR3, the DNA is TGTGCCAGCAGCCCTAGCGGGTTCAGGACAGATACGCAGTATTTT. Translated, it gives CASSPSGFRTDTQYF.

With regard to this clone: Other DNA sequences in this sample translate to the same CDR3. This chain links TRBV9 with TRBJ1-2; D call uncertain. Trimming cost V 3 bases and J 8 bases, with 8 bases left between them. CDR1 is SGDLS and CDR2 is YYNGEE in the germline V gene. This CDR3 has 11 residues. The CDR3 bases are TGTGCCAGCAGCGCATCGGGGGGCTACACCTTC. It encodes CASSASGGYTF. Drawing the rest from reference TRBV9 and TRBJ1-2, the complete variable domain is DSGVTQTPKHLITATGQRVTLRCSPRSGDLSVYWYQQSLDQGLQFLIQYYNGEERAKGNILERFSAQQFPDLHSELNLSSLELGDSALYFCASSASGGYTFGSGTRLTVV.

This chain's CDR3 is CASSSRQGKQYF. Here the CDR3 DNA reads TGTGCCAGCAGCTCAAGACAGGGCAAGCAGTACTTC. This sequence joins TRBV11-3 and TRBJ2-7; 7 positions match TRBD1. V lost 4 bases, J lost 8 bases, and 5 bases stayed unmatched. Germline CDR1 and CDR2: SGHNT and YENEEA. The CDR3 spans 12 residues.

The V and J genes are TRBV7-2 and TRBJ2-2; 7 bases match TRBD1. This CDR3 contains 14 residues. With V trimmed by 5 bases and J by 6 bases, 6 bases remained unmatched. In germline, CDR1 is SGHTA, CDR2 FQGNSA. CDR3 DNA: TGTGCCAGCAGCCAGACAGGGATATCCGGGGAGCTGTTTTTT. This encodes CASSQTGISGELFF.

In regard to this clone: A junction boundary mismatches the germline segment, possibly from a read error. This chain uses TRBV7-9 with TRBJ2-7; D is perhaps TRBD1 (6 bases). Germline-derived CDR1 and CDR2 are SEHNR and FQNEAQ (reference sequence). The CDR3 loop spans 12 amino acids. The DNA for the CDR3 is TGTGCCAGCAGCACACGACCGGGACACACGTTCTTC. Protein: CASSTRPGHTFF.

V is TRBV2 and J is TRBJ2-1; maybe TRBD2 (6 bases). The CDR3 runs 15 residues. V lost 6 bases to trimming and J lost 5 bases, with 17 bases between them. Germline V gene lookup returns CDR1 SNHLY and CDR2 FYNNEI. CDR3 sequence reads: CASSGGTPPHNEQFF. CDR3 bases: TGTGCCAGCAGCGGCGGGACTCCCCCCCACAATGAGCAGTTCTTC.

The rearrangement joins TRBV29-1 to TRBJ2-1, with TRBD2 matching 8 bases. The CDR3 has 15 amino acids. Germline CDR1 and CDR2: SQVTM and ANQGSEA. Trimming took 3 bases from V and 3 from J; bases not matched to a gene: 7. CDR3 loop: CSVEGRSGSYNEQFF. CDR3 nucleotide sequence: TGCAGCGTTGAGGGTCGAAGCGGGAGCTACAATGAGCAGTTCTTC.

The chain couples TRBV6-5 to TRBJ2-7, with TRBD2 identical over 11 bases. The CDR3 covers 15 residues. V was clipped by 6 bases and J by 12 bases; unmatched bases: 16. Germline CDR1 MNHEY, CDR2 SVGAGI. The CDR3 DNA reads TGTGCCAGCAGCCCCAACGGCGTGACTAGCGGGATGAGGTACTTC. Translated: CASSPNGVTSGMRYF.

The chain combines TRBV7-4 with TRBJ2-5; TRBD2 agrees at 10 bases. Trimming took 3 bases from V and 13 from J; bases not matched to a gene: 5. Per germline, CDR1 SGHVT and CDR2 SQSDAQ. The CDR3 has 12 residues. CDR3 DNA: TGTGCCAGCAGCTTTTGGACTAGCGGTTTGTACTTC. Translation gives CASSFWTSGLYF. Full variable domain (missing parts from reference TRBV7-4 and TRBJ2-5): GAGVSQSPRYKVAKRGRDVALRCDSISGHVTLYWYRQTLGQGSEVLTYSQSDAQRDKSGRPSGRFSAERPERSVSTLKIQRTEQGDSAVYLCASSFWTSGLYFGPGTRLLVL.

Note on this clone: One end of the junction is discordant with germline, which a read error may explain. This chain joins TRBV9 and TRBJ1-1; a possible D gene is TRBD1 (6 bases). The CDR3 runs to 13 residues. CDR1 and CDR2 (germline): SGDLS, YYNGEE. This chain's CDR3 is CASSPTAWTAGGF. The CDR3 DNA reads as TGTGCCAGCAGCCCCACAGCCTGGACAGCGGGGGGGTTT.

This clone was picked up one time. The CDR3 spells CASSLPQGPYEQYF. CDR3 DNA: TGTGCCAGCAGCTTACCTCAGGGCCCCTACGAGCAGTACTTC. The rearrangement links TRBV7-8 to TRBJ2-7, with a possible D match to TRBD1 (5 bases). V lost 2 bases and J lost 2, with 10 bases in between. Germline lookup yields CDR1 SGHVS and CDR2 FQNEAQ. The CDR3 runs to 14 residues.

The CDR3 loop reads CASSPSSGSYEQYF. In DNA, the CDR3 is TGTGCCAGTAGTCCCTCTAGCGGGAGCTACGAGCAGTACTTC. The V call is TRBV19, the J call TRBJ2-7; 10 positions agree with TRBD2. CDR3 length: 14 amino acids. Germline V gene data show CDR1 as LNHDA and CDR2 as SQIVND (reference sequence). Trimming cost V 5 bases and J 3 bases; bases outside gene matches: 4.

The chain employs TRBV15 and TRBJ1-5; D perhaps matches TRBD1 (5 bases). The length of the CDR3 is 14 residues. Trimming removed 5 bases from V and 3 bases from J, with 11 bases in between. Per germline, CDR1 LNHNV and CDR2 YYDKDF (reference sequence). The CDR3 loop reads CATSAGRYNQPQHF. In DNA form, the CDR3 reads TGTGCCACCAGCGCGGGACGGTACAATCAGCCCCAGCATTTT.

This chain links TRBV4-1 with TRBJ2-7; 8 bases are a match to TRBD1. The CDR3 has 15 residues. Germline loops: CDR1 MGHRA, CDR2 YSYEKL. With V trimmed by 1 base and J by 4 bases, 6 bases remained unmatched. DNA of the CDR3: TGCGCCAGCAGCCAAGGCCAGGGGGCGCGTTACGAGCAGTACTTC. Residues: CASSQGQGARYEQYF.

Turning to this clone: The germline gene is not matched at one end of the junction; a read error may be the cause. J is TRBJ2-7 and V is TRBV7-9; 9 bases fit TRBD1. Germline V gene lookup returns CDR1 SEHNR and CDR2 FQNEAQ (reference sequence). The CDR3 runs 14 residues. The CDR3 bases are TGTTCCAGCAGCCGGACAGGGGTTCCCTACGAGCAGTACTTC. Translating it yields CSSSRTGVPYEQYF.

This rearrangement joins TRBV5-8 to TRBJ2-5; TRBD1 agrees at 8 bases. With the DNA end fitting TRBJ2-7 better, the J assignment may be wrong. Germline V gene sequence: CDR1 SGHTS, CDR2 YDEGEE. This CDR3 is built from 15 residues. The CDR3 region is CASSLWRTGYNEQYF. As DNA, the CDR3 is TGTGCCAGCAGCTTGTGGAGGACAGGGTACAACGAGCAGTACTTC.

This sequence joins TRBV30 and TRBJ1-5; TRBD1 is a possible D gene (5 bases). Trimming pared 1 base from V and 1 base from J, leaving 17 bases between. The CDR3 runs 17 residues. Germline assignment: CDR1 GTSNPN and CDR2 SVGIG (reference sequence). CDR3 protein: CAWSGGGGRFSNQPQHF. As DNA, the CDR3 is TGTGCCTGGAGTGGGGGGGGAGGGAGGTTCAGCAATCAGCCCCAGCATTTT.

Details on this clone: At the DNA level, this CDR3 is encoded by other sequences in the same sample as well. The V gene is TRBV5-1, the J gene TRBJ2-7; D is perhaps TRBD1 (5 bases). Germline V gives CDR1 SGHRS, CDR2 YFSETQ. The V end lost 4 bases, the J end lost 1 base, and 15 bases lay between the germline ends. The CDR3 is 15 residues long. The CDR3 spells CASSLGQGRSYEQYF. The CDR3 DNA follows: TGCGCCAGCAGCCTAGGTCAGGGCCGATCCTACGAGCAGTACTTC.

V usage is TRBV19 and J usage is TRBJ2-7; TRBD1 matches 8 bases. The V segment lost 3 bases and the J segment 4 bases; nucleotides outside the gene matches: 5. CDR3 length equals 14 residues. Looked up from germline, CDR1 is LNHDA and CDR2 is SQIVND (reference sequence). The CDR3 loop is CASSIDRGTYEQYF. CDR3 coding DNA: TGTGCCAGTAGTATTGACAGGGGAACGTACGAGCAGTACTTC.

About this clone: This specimen includes other DNA sequences encoding the same CDR3. The chain combines TRBV9 with TRBJ1-1; perhaps TRBD1 as D (6 bases). V lost 0 bases and J lost 4, with 7 bases in between. Germline V gene data show CDR1 as SGDLS and CDR2 as YYNGEE. This CDR3 comprises 13 residues. The CDR3 DNA is TGTGCCAGCAGCGTAGGGGGGCGCACTGAAGCTTTCTTT. This sequence encodes CASSVGGRTEAFF.

This clone has more than one count but fewer than ten. This rearrangement joins TRBV5-5 to TRBJ1-1, with 9 bases that match TRBD1. The V and J ends lost 0 bases and 4 bases, in that order; junction bases with no gene match: 16. The germline V gene encodes CDR1 SGHKS and CDR2 YYEKEE (reference sequence). This CDR3 contains 19 residues. CDR3 coding DNA: TGTGCCAGCAGCTTGGGGCGGATTTCACAGGGGGCGCTTAGCACTGAAGCTTTCTTT. Translated, it gives CASSLGRISQGALSTEAFF.

The genes are TRBV19 and TRBJ1-2; 7 nucleotides match TRBD1. J gave up 4 bases and V 3 bases, and 8 bases lay outside the gene matches. Per germline, CDR1 LNHDA and CDR2 SQIVND (reference sequence). The CDR3 totals 15 residues. The CDR3 bases are TGTGCCAGTAGTATCGGAGGGACAGTCCCCTATGGCTACACCTTC. As protein: CASSIGGTVPYGYTF.

The CDR3 reads CASATFPGTEAFF. The CDR3 coding sequence is TGTGCCAGCGCTACATTCCCGGGCACTGAAGCTTTCTTT. The rearrangement uses TRBV2 and TRBJ1-1; no clear D gene. The ends were cut back, 8 bases at V and 4 bases at J, with 14 bases in the middle. This CDR3 is built from 13 residues. Germline loops: CDR1 SNHLY, CDR2 FYNNEI.